Sequencing of this T cell receptor beta chain was carried out in a study of blood T cell repertoires in COVID-19. Study-level background: Samples representing acute and convalescent COVID-19 were sourced from the United States, Italy and Spain. PBMCs, B-cell-depleted T cells, or T cells were the source of the cDNA or gDNA that made up the material.

Original analysis: Cell counts per sample came from amplifying reference gene primers. Generated by immunoSEQ multiplex PCR, the TCRdb table keeps only in-frame clones and is missing some. V and J calls and clone size are those listed in that table; D and trimming were worked out from the DNA. Here the sample spans hundreds of thousands of clones, roughly 83% being singletons. V dropped 4 bases and J dropped 2; count of bases not matched to a gene: 0. CDR3 length equals 13 residues. Germline V gives CDR1 KGHSH, CDR2 LQKENI. The receptor comes from an older man with acute or convalescent COVID-19. The sample consisted of peripheral blood. This chain joins TRBV18 and TRBJ2-7; 9 nucleotides match TRBD1. The CDR3 region has the DNA TGTGCCAGCTCACGACAGGGGGCCTACGAGCAGTACTTC. Translating gives CASSRQGAYEQYF.